Each of the 27 T cell receptor beta chains below was sequenced from the same sample in a study of blood T cell repertoires in COVID-19. Generated by immunoSEQ multiplex PCR, the TCRdb table keeps only in-frame clones and is missing some. The repertoire consists of about 120,000 clones, with more than 70% occurring once and the leading ten covering roughly 7.3%. The source material was peripheral blood. The receptor source for this set is a human donor in a cohort sampled during active COVID-19.

This chain uses TRBV3-1 (or the pseudogene TRBV3-2) with TRBJ1-2, with D uncertain. The length of the CDR3 is 14 residues. The germline gives CDR1 LGHDT, CDR2 YNNKEL (reference sequence). The V end lost 1 base, the J end lost 3 bases, and 9 bases lay between the germline ends. The DNA of the CDR3 is TGTGCCAGCAGCCAAGTGCGGCGCGACTATGGCTACACCTTC. Protein product: CASSQVRRDYGYTF.

In regard to this clone: One junction end does not reproduce the germline sequence, and a read error may be involved. The rearrangement links TRBV13 to TRBJ2-7; the match to TRBD1 covers 8 bases. CDR1 is PRHDT, CDR2 FYEKMQ, per germline (reference sequence). The CDR3 sequence is 15 residues long. The CDR3 DNA follows: TGTGCCAGCAGTTTAGGGCCGCGGACAGGGTACGAGCAGTACTTC. This codes for CASSLGPRTGYEQYF.

A few counts support this clone. The chain employs TRBV11-2 and TRBJ2-7; D is undetermined. The germline V gene has CDR1 SGHAT and CDR2 FQNNGV. V was pared by 3 bases and J by 1 base, with 10 bases between. The CDR3 consists of 14 residues. In nucleotides, the CDR3 is TGTGCCAGCAGCTTTGGCCCTTTTTCCTACGAGCAGTACTTC. Protein product: CASSFGPFSYEQYF.

This rearrangement joins TRBV5-1 to TRBJ1-4; D uncertain. This CDR3 is 14 amino acids long. Germline-derived CDR1 and CDR2 are SGHRS and YFSETQ. The ends were cut back, 0 bases at V and 7 bases at J, with 10 bases in the middle. In DNA, the CDR3 is TGCGCCAGCAGCTTGGGCCCAGAGGCTGAAAAACTGTTTTTT. Protein: CASSLGPEAEKLFF.

There are a few counts of this clone. The CDR3 DNA sequence: TGCAGTGCTAGACAGAACTATGGCTACACCTTC. Its protein is CSARQNYGYTF. V is TRBV20-1 and J is TRBJ1-2; D gene uncertain. V was shortened by 2 bases and J by 2 bases, with 3 bases between the two germline ends. The CDR3 consists of 11 residues. Germline V gene sequence: CDR1 DFQATT, CDR2 SNEGSKA (reference sequence).

The chain uses TRBV12-3 or TRBV12-4 and TRBJ2-5; 7 bases map to TRBD2. CDR3 length: 12 amino acids. The V and J ends lost 1 base and 7 bases, in that order; junction bases with no gene match: 0. The CDR3 loop reads CASSLGGGTQYF. CDR3 DNA: TGTGCCAGCAGTTTAGGGGGGGGGACCCAGTACTTC.

The chain couples TRBV12-5 to TRBJ1-3; D unresolved. The CDR3 runs 13 residues. V gave up 0 bases and J gave up 6 bases, with 6 bases separating them. Germline V gives CDR1 LGHNT, CDR2 FRNRAP. CDR3 sequence: CASGLVAENTIYF. CDR3 DNA sequence: TGTGCTAGTGGTTTGGTAGCTGAAAACACCATATATTTT.

This chain links TRBV27 with TRBJ2-1; 12 nucleotides line up with TRBD2. The CDR3 loop spans 16 amino acids. The trim removed 3 bases at V and 6 bases at J, leaving 6 bases unmatched. Germline values: CDR1 MNHEY, CDR2 SMNVEV (reference sequence). This CDR3 reads CASSFLAGGPGNEQFF. The CDR3 bases are TGTGCCAGCAGTTTCCTAGCGGGGGGGCCGGGCAATGAGCAGTTCTTC.

This clone was observed a few times. The chain carries TRBV19 and TRBJ2-7; tentatively, D is TRBD1 (6 bases). Germline CDR1 reads LNHDA; CDR2 reads SQIVND (reference sequence). Between the trimmed V and J ends, which lost 8 bases and 4 bases, there was a span of 12 bases. CDR3 length: 12 residues. In nucleotides, the CDR3 is TGTGCCAGTGGGGGACAAAATTACGAGCAGTACTTC. It yields the protein CASGGQNYEQYF.

The chain has TRBV9 and TRBJ2-7; 10 bases agree with TRBD1. Germline values: CDR1 SGDLS, CDR2 YYNGEE. The CDR3 spans 15 residues. The V gene end was trimmed by 3 bases and the J gene end by 6 bases; junction bases not matched to a gene: 9. DNA of the CDR3: TGTGCCAGCAGCGAGGGGGGGACAGGGGCAAGCGAGCAGTACTTC. Translation: CASSEGGTGASEQYF.

The chain uses TRBV6-5 and TRBJ2-1, with D perhaps TRBD2 (6 bases). V was cut by 6 bases and J by 6 bases, with 18 bases left in between. The CDR3 runs to 15 residues. The germline CDR1 and CDR2 sequences are MNHEY and SVGAGI. CDR3 amino acids: CASSTAGSSGNEQFF. The CDR3 DNA sequence: TGTGCCAGCAGCACCGCTGGGAGTAGCGGCAATGAGCAGTTCTTC.

The chain uses TRBV5-1 and TRBJ1-1; the match to TRBD1 covers 7 bases. The CDR3 loop spans 14 amino acids. CDR1 and CDR2 (germline): SGHRS, YFSETQ. V lost 2 bases to trimming and J lost 1 base; unmatched junction nucleotides: 2. The DNA for the CDR3 is TGCGCCAGCAGCTTTACAGGGGCGAACACTGAAGCTTTCTTT. Translating it yields CASSFTGANTEAFF.

The genes are TRBV15 and TRBJ2-7; the match to TRBD2 covers 12 bases. This CDR3 is built from 12 residues. Unmatched junction bases numbered 2, after V lost 9 bases and J lost 5 bases. Germline CDR1 is LNHNV and CDR2 is YYDKDF (reference sequence). The CDR3 DNA sequence: TGTGCCACGGGACTAGCGGGTAACGAGCAGTACTTC. Translating it yields CATGLAGNEQYF. Combining the CDR3 with reference TRBV15 and TRBJ2-7 gives the whole variable domain DAMVIQNPRYQVTQFGKPVTLSCSQTLNHNVMYWYQQKSSQAPKLLFHYYDKDFNNEADTPDNFQSRRPNTSFCFLDIRSPGLGDTAMYLCATGLAGNEQYFGPGTRLTVT.

The rearrangement links TRBV30 to TRBJ1-2; 7 positions agree with TRBD1. CDR3 length: 12 residues. CDR1 is GTSNPN and CDR2 is SVGIG in the germline V gene (reference sequence). J lost 10 bases, V lost 3 bases, and 8 bases had no gene match. The CDR3 reads CAWSPLGQTYTF. Here the CDR3 DNA reads TGTGCCTGGAGCCCACTGGGACAGACCTACACCTTC.

The rearrangement uses TRBV7-2 and TRBJ2-1, with TRBD2 matching 13 bases. V was clipped by 4 bases and J by 0 bases; unmatched bases: 9. Germline assignment: CDR1 SGHTA and CDR2 FQGNSA. This CDR3 spans 19 amino acids. CDR3 in amino acids: CASSSHGTSGASSYNEQFF. Written as DNA, the CDR3 is TGTGCCAGCAGCTCTCACGGGACTAGCGGGGCGAGCTCCTACAATGAGCAGTTCTTC.

This chain joins TRBV2 and TRBJ2-7, with TRBD1 identical over 9 bases. CDR1 SNHLY and CDR2 FYNNEI come from the germline V gene. CDR3 length equals 14 residues. The V gene end was trimmed by 3 bases and the J gene end by 6 bases; junction bases not matched to a gene: 6. The CDR3 coding sequence is TGTGCCAGCAGTGAGGGGACAGGGTTCATCGAGCAGTACTTC. It yields the protein CASSEGTGFIEQYF.

This chain connects TRBV10-3 to TRBJ1-1, with D possibly TRBD1 on 5 matching bases. V was shortened by 2 bases and J by 6 bases, with 7 bases between the two germline ends. The CDR3 spans 12 residues. Germline CDR1 ENHRY, CDR2 SYGVKD. The CDR3 nucleotides are TGTGCCATCAGTGAGGACAGATCTGAAGCTTTCTTT. Its protein product is CAISEDRSEAFF.

The rearrangement links TRBV29-1 to TRBJ2-3; D is undetermined. Germline assignment: CDR1 SQVTM and CDR2 ANQGSEA. This CDR3 has 10 amino acids. Trimming took off 6 bases at V and 6 bases at J, with 7 bases between the two ends. The CDR3 nucleotides are TGCAGCGTCACTTCTGATACGCAGTATTTT. It encodes CSVTSDTQYF.

This rearrangement joins TRBV7-3 to TRBJ2-3; 7 bases are a match to TRBD1. After removal of 5 bases from V and 3 bases from J, the junction contained 5 bases not matched to a gene. The CDR3 consists of 14 residues. Germline assignment: CDR1 SGHTA and CDR2 FQGTGA. CDR3 protein: CASSPAGGTDTQYF. In nucleotides, the CDR3 is TGTGCCAGCAGCCCTGCAGGGGGTACAGATACGCAGTATTTT.

The rearrangement links TRBV3-1 (or the pseudogene TRBV3-2) to TRBJ2-1; 12 bases are shared with TRBD2. The CDR3 consists of 19 residues. Germline CDR1 reads LGHDT; CDR2 reads YNNKEL (reference sequence). V dropped 1 base and J dropped 0; count of bases not matched to a gene: 7. CDR3 nucleotides: TGTGCCAGCAGCCAAGGTCTAGCGGGAGGGCCCCCCTCCTACAATGAGCAGTTCTTC. Amino acid sequence: CASSQGLAGGPPSYNEQFF.

The gene calls are TRBV27 and TRBJ1-1; D might be TRBD1 (6 bases). Deletions cut 6 bases from V and 0 bases from J, with 11 bases between. CDR3 size: 14 residues. Germline values: CDR1 MNHEY, CDR2 SMNVEV (reference sequence). The CDR3 loop reads CASRPSGVNTEAFF. Here the CDR3 DNA reads TGTGCCAGCAGGCCGTCAGGGGTGAACACTGAAGCTTTCTTT.

This clone has at least ten counts. This rearrangement joins TRBV28 to TRBJ2-7; no firm D call. V lost 5 bases and J 4 bases, leaving 12 bases between the germline ends. The CDR3 spans 13 residues. Germline V gene lookup returns CDR1 MDHEN and CDR2 SYDVKM. The CDR3 region has the DNA TGTGCCAGCAGTACCGCGGTAGAGTACGAGCAGTACTTC. Encoded protein: CASSTAVEYEQYF.

V and J are TRBV6-2 or TRBV6-3 and TRBJ1-5; D is unclear. Looked up from germline, CDR1 is MNHEY and CDR2 is SVGEGT. Trimming took off 2 bases at V and 2 bases at J, with 16 bases between the two ends. The length of the CDR3 is 17 residues. The CDR3 here is CASSYPAWGAGNQPQHF. As DNA, the CDR3 is TGTGCCAGCAGTTACCCGGCCTGGGGAGCGGGCAATCAGCCCCAGCATTTT.

The J gene is TRBJ2-5, the V gene TRBV27, with a possible D match to TRBD2 (5 bases). Germline lookup yields CDR1 MNHEY and CDR2 SMNVEV (reference sequence). CDR3 size: 14 residues. Trimming pared 10 bases from V and 5 bases from J, leaving 20 bases between. The CDR3 protein is CATSLKERRETQYF. The CDR3 nucleotides are TGTGCCACCTCCCTAAAAGAGAGGAGGGAGACCCAGTACTTC.

In its sample, this clone was seen a few times. This chain connects TRBV6-5 to TRBJ2-5, with 9 bases fitting TRBD1. Germline CDR1 MNHEY, CDR2 SVGAGI. Trimming at V came to 5 bases and at J to 4 bases, leaving 5 bases not matched to a gene. This CDR3 has 14 amino acids. CDR3 DNA: TGTGCCAGCAGTAGGGGACAGGGTCTAGAGACCCAGTACTTC. Protein sequence: CASSRGQGLETQYF.

V gene TRBV10-3 combines with J gene TRBJ1-2; maybe TRBD1 (6 bases). There are 13 residues in the CDR3. Germline V gives CDR1 ENHRY, CDR2 SYGVKD. Trimming shortened V by 2 bases and J by 4 bases, and 8 bases separated the two germline ends. CDR3 coding DNA: TGTGCCATCAGTGAGGGGGGCCCCTATGGCTACACCTTC. Its protein is CAISEGGPYGYTF.

J is TRBJ1-4 and V is TRBV14; no firm D call. There are 18 residues in the CDR3. CDR1 is SGHDN, CDR2 FVKESK, per germline. V was clipped by 1 base and J by 10 bases, with 25 bases between them. The CDR3 sequence: CASSQVSRGGPSRGKLFF. CDR3 sequence (DNA): TGTGCCAGCAGCCAAGTGTCCCGAGGCGGGCCAAGTCGGGGAAAACTGTTTTTT.